A single T cell receptor (beta chain) is shown here with its context. The sample originates from a study of blood T cell repertoires in COVID-19. Overall study context: PBMCs, B-cell-depleted T cells, or T cells were the source of the cDNA or gDNA that made up the material.

The CDR3 has 15 residues. Losses at the gene ends were 0 bases for V and 3 bases for J; bases not matched to a gene: 1. The germline gives CDR1 LGHNA, CDR2 YNFKEQ. It was during active infection that Seattle patients were enrolled and then longitudinally followed. As originally analysed: Amplified reference gene primers provided the basis for estimating nucleated cell counts. Assay: immunoSEQ multiplex PCR; the TCRdb copy retains only in-frame clones and omits some. V and J calls plus clone size are reproduced from that table; the DNA served to infer D and trimming. Of approximately 230,000 clones listed, about 87% are singletons.

The sequenced sample was peripheral blood. This chain uses TRBV4-2 with TRBJ1-2, with TRBD1 identical over 10 bases. The receptor was derived from a woman between 25 and 40 years old with COVID-19, enrolled during active disease. The CDR3 sequence is CASSQEGTGDYGYTF. CDR3 nucleotide sequence: TGTGCCAGCAGCCAAGAAGGGACAGGGGACTATGGCTACACCTTC.